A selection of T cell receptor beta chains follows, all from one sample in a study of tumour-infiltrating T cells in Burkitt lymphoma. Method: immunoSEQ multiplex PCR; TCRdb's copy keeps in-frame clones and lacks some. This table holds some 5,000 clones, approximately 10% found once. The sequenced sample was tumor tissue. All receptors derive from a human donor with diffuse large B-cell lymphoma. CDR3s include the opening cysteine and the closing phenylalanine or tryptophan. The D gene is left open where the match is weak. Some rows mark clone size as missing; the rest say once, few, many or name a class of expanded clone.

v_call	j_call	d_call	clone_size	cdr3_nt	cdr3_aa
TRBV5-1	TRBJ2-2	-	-	TGCGCCAGCAGCTTGGGGGGAGCCCAGGGAACCGGGGAGCTGTTTTTT	CASSLGGAQGTGELFF
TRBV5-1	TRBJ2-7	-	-	TGCGCCAGCAGCTTGGCAACCTTTGGCTACGAGCAGTACTTC	CASSLATFGYEQYF
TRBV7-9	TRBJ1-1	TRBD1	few	TGTGCCAGCAGCTTAGACGCAGGGGGCGGGACTGAAGCTTTCTTT	CASSLDAGGGTEAFF
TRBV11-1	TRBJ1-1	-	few	TGTGCCAGCAGCCTCAGTGGGGTCCGGGGCACTGAAGCTTTCTTT	CASSLSGVRGTEAFF
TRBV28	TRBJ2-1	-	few	TGTGCCAGCAATCTCCCTACTGGAACCTACAATGAGCAGTTCTTC	CASNLPTGTYNEQFF
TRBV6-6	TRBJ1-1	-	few	TGTGCCAGCAGTTACGGGGGGCAGGACACTGAAGCTTTCTTT	CASSYGGQDTEAFF
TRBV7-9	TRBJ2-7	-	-	TGTGCCAGCAGCGCACCCTCCAGAGACTACGAGCAGTACTTC	CASSAPSRDYEQYF
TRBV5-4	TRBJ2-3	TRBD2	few	TGTGCCAGCAGCGCCCGGGGGGGGCAGGCAGATACGCAGTATTTT	CASSARGGQADTQYF
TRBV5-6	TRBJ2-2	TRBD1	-	TGTGCCAGCAGCTTAAAAACAGGGGGCCGTAATGTGTACACCGGGGAGCTGTTTTTT	CASSLKTGGRNVYTGELFF
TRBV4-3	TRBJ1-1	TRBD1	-	TGCGCCAGCAGCCAAGTCCTGACAGGGATTACTGAAGCTTTCTTT	CASSQVLTGITEAFF
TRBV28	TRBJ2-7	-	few	TGTGCCAGCAGCAGATACGAGCAGTACTTC	CASSRYEQYF
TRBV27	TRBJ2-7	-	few	TGTGCCAGCAGTTCGGGACTTTTCTACGAGCAGTACTTC	CASSSGLFYEQYF
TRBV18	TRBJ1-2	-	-	TGTGCCAGCTCACCACCGGGGACGGCTGCTAACTATGGCTACACCTTC	CASSPPGTAANYGYTF
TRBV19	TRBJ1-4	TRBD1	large	TGTGCCAGTAGAACGGGACAGGGTAATGAAAAACTGTTTTTT	CASRTGQGNEKLFF
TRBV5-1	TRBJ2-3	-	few	TGCGCCAGCAGCTTGGGACTACCGGGGACAGATACGCAGTATTTT	CASSLGLPGTDTQYF
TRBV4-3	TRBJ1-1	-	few	TGCGCCAGCAGCCAATGGCGGGGTAGGGACACTGAAGCTTTCTTT	CASSQWRGRDTEAFF
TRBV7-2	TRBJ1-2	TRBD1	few	TGTGCCAGCAGCTCGGACAGGGGTAGCTATGGCTACACCTTC	CASSSDRGSYGYTF
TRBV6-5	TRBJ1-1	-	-	TGTGCCAGCAGTTACTCCCGTGCGGGGGGAGCAGGAGCTTTCTTT	CASSYSRAGGAGAFF
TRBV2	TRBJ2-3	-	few	TGTGCCAGCAGTGAAGAGCGGCTCGCAGATACGCAGTATTTT	CASSEERLADTQYF
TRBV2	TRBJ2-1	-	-	TGTGCCAGCAGCTTCGGGACCTATGAGCAGTTCTTC	CASSFGTYEQFF
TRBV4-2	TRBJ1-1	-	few	TGTGCCAGCAGCCAAGTCACTGTCCAGGGGCCTGAAGCTTTCTTT	CASSQVTVQGPEAFF
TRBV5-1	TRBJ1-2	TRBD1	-	TGCGCCAGCAGCTTGGGACCCACACAGGGGGCGCTTGGCTACACCTTC	CASSLGPTQGALGYTF
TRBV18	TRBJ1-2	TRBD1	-	TGTGCCAGCTCACTGAGGACAGGGGGCTATGGCTACACCTTC	CASSLRTGGYGYTF
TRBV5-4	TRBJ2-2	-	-	TGTGCCAGCAGCTTTTCAGGCACCGGGGAGCTGTTTTTT	CASSFSGTGELFF
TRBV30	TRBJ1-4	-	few	TGTGCCTGGAAGACAGCAACTAATGAAAAACTGTTTTTT	CAWKTATNEKLFF
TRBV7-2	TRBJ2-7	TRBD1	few	TGTGCCAGCAGCTTAGATTGGACAGGTGACGAGCAGTACTTC	CASSLDWTGDEQYF
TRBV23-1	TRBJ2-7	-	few	TGCGCCATCATCTACCGCCCAACATCCTACGAGCAGTACTTC	CAIIYRPTSYEQYF
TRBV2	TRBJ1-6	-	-	TGTGCCAGCAGGGAGGTCTCGGGGTCATCACCCCTCCACTTT	CASREVSGSSPLHF
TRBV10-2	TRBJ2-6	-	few	TGCGCCAGCAGTGAAGTGAGAGGGCACGGAACTCTGCCTGGGGCCAACGTCCTGACTTTC	CASSEVRGHGTLPGANVLTF
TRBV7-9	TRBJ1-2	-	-	TGTGCCAGCAGCCCGCCTTGGGATAACTATGGCTACACCTTC	CASSPPWDNYGYTF
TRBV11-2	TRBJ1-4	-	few	TGTGCCAGCAGCTCGGGCAGGGCCGAGGAAAAACTGTTTTTT	CASSSGRAEEKLFF
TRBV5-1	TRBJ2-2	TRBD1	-	TGCGCCAGCAGCGTACAGGGGGCCGGGGAGCTGTTTTTT	CASSVQGAGELFF
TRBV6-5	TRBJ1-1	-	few	TGTGCCAGCAGTTACGCCGGGACGAACACTGAAGCTTTCTTT	CASSYAGTNTEAFF
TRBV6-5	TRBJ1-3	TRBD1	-	TGTGCCAGCAGTTACGGTGGGACAGGGGAAGGAAACACCATATATTTT	CASSYGGTGEGNTIYF
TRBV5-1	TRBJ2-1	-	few	TGCGCCAGCAGCTTAACCGGGAGCTCCTACAATGAGCAGTTCTTC	CASSLTGSSYNEQFF
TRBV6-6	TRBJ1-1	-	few	TGTGCCAGCAGTTACGGCGGGGCTGAAGCTTTCTTT	CASSYGGAEAFF
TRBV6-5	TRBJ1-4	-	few	TGTGCCAGCAGCTACTCTTCCAGGGGATGGGAAAAACTGTTTTTT	CASSYSSRGWEKLFF
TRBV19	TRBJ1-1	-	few	TGTGCCAGTAGTATTTTTGCCAAGGAAGCTTTCTTT	CASSIFAKEAFF
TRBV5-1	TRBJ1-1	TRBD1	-	TGCGCCAGCAGCTCTGGCCGGGACAGCCAGATGAACACTGAAGCTTTCTTT	CASSSGRDSQMNTEAFF